This record looks at one T cell receptor beta chain sequence and its context. Its antigen has not been determined. No much larger clone is present one base from it, and per-base qualities are unavailable. The data originate from a study of cytomegalovirus exposure and HLA in healthy donors (TCRdb year 2017). For the study in its entirety: An earlier analysis of several hundred of the donors reported more than 250 Gb of sequence data and some 100 million unique TCR beta sequences from 150 million to 200 million T cells. Typing coverage varied by locus: about 629-640 donors for A, B, C, DRB1 and DQB1; 522 for DQA1; around 610 for DPA1; 450 to 480 for DPB1. Of the roughly 400 genotyped donors, about 80% fell in the genetic ancestry cluster associated with self-reported Caucasian donors. In an earlier analysis of over 550 of the donors, high-throughput TCR beta sequencing was used to judge whether each TCR beta V gene segment behaved as functional or pseudogenic. In addition to the first cohort of hundreds of subjects, a separate validation cohort of under 150 different subjects was used. Class I and class II HLA loci were covered by the typing at four-digit resolution. The study aimed to test whether signatures of past pathogen exposure could be identified by cataloging public T cell receptors. The study profiled the T cell repertoires of under 700 subjects by immunosequencing and related them to cytomegalovirus serostatus. Among roughly 400 genotyped donors of the cohort, an average of roughly 240,000 unique TCR beta nucleotide sequences were sequenced per donor, 15% to 20% of them non-productive. To study patterns of TCR occurrence, a later analysis re-analyzed previously published TCR beta repertoires from under 750 donors and added high-resolution HLA genotyping. Because of strong linkage in the cohort, five DR-DQ haplotypes were treated as single units for association and clustering. A later genetic analysis took genome-wide SNP genotypes for 398 of the 666 donors and used that subset as a discovery cohort. The study combined high-throughput TCR immunosequencing, statistical association of individual TCRs with disease status, and machine learning to predict cytomegalovirus infection status. Donor age, sex, ethnicity and CMV serostatus were compiled together with the repertoire data. An early release covering 550 to 700 HLA-typed donors comprised about 320 gigabases of sequencing data and 65 million to 100 million unique TCR sequences. The later analysis used no new phenotypic data to find candidate immune exposures, relying instead on TCR beta sequences and their occurrence across donors. Every repertoire in the discovery cohort had been generated on one and the same sequencing platform.

The library was obtained by the immunoSEQ multiplex PCR assay. For the multiplex PCR, a mixture combining 60 forward primers for TCR Vbeta segments and 13 reverse primers for TCR Jbeta segments was used. The CDR3 region of rearranged TCR beta genes was amplified from genomic DNA with a multiplex PCR assay. Amplified TCR beta libraries were sequenced as 87-base-pair reads on the Illumina HiSeq System. The original pipeline was this. In a later analysis, tens of millions of unique TCR beta chains were counted across the 500 to 850 repertoires, and about 9.9 million of these chains were shared by at least two donors. A nearest-neighbor algorithm error-corrected the raw reads and collapsed the reads into unique sequences, merging closely related sequences to remove PCR and sequencing errors. V, D and J gene segments were assigned by aligning CDR3 sequences to IMGT reference sequences. For a sequence to be retained, a match of at least six nucleotides was required to both a V gene segment and a J gene segment. A rearrangement was called productive if the CDR3 had no stop codons and remained in frame with V and J, and every other rearrangement was called non-productive. Following IMGT convention, CDR3 was defined as the stretch from the second conserved V-encoded cysteine to the conserved J-encoded phenylalanine. The earlier analysis of 500 to 600 of the donors excluded sequences that lacked an unambiguous match to a single V gene segment. In an earlier analysis of 450 to 700 of the donors, V segments were called functional above 56.7% productive rearrangements and were called segregating when the between-donor standard deviation exceeded 5%. A statistical classification framework was built for diagnosing cytomegalovirus status from the catalog of TCR beta chain sequences. V and J gene assignment, in a later analysis, came from comparing TCR nucleotide sequences with IMGT/GENE-DB human TR gene sequences. A later analysis assigned CDR3 sequences and most-parsimonious VDJ recombination scenarios with the TCRdist pipeline. In a later analysis, each TCR beta chain was defined by its CDR3 amino acid sequence together with its V-gene family, and reads without a unique V-gene family were excluded. A later analysis removed over 500 highly shared, low-generation-probability nucleotide sequences to deal with suspected cross-contamination and a sequencing artifact. In a later analysis, a clonal expansion index was calculated for each public chain from normalized within-repertoire ranks of inferred template counts. Generation probabilities in a later analysis came from a VDJ recombination model fitted to out-of-frame rearrangements, and those results were checked against IGoR. Hypergeometric tests were used in a later analysis to score TCR-TCR, TCR-HLA and TCR-CMV co-occurrence, with a repertoire-size bias correction applied to the TCR pairs. A later analysis estimated false discovery rates by permuting HLA or CMV assignments 20 times. In a later analysis, co-occurring TCRs were grouped using DBSCAN, with TCRdist sequence similarity added in when clustering inside HLA-allele-positive subsets. Co-occurrence clustering excluded repertoires with fewer than 30,000 or more than 120,000 public chains, plus five with anomalous nucleotide sharing. The immuneACCESS repertoire file appears here via TCRdb, limited to in-frame rearrangements. These files lack a portion of the clones; in checked studies, under half of the deficit traces to unresolved V genes, and the cause of the others is not known. That table is the source of V, J and clone size, and D and trimming were worked out from the DNA. The sample profile shows around 130,000 clones; about 80% of them were found once. Together, the top ten hold around 1.2% of the sample.

Reading the germline V gene (reference sequence) gives CDR1 PRHDT and CDR2 FYEKMQ. V drops 3 bases and J drops 3 bases, leaving 12 bases in between. The CDR3 starts with the cysteine, ends with the phenylalanine, and has 14 residues. Only the CDR3 part of the read is kept: 42 bases, read in frame from the first base. The cohort comprised around 690 healthy bone marrow donors. At the time of sampling, all cohort members were nominally healthy, though unrecorded immune exposures were likely present. The donor tested CMV seronegative and was one of the 352 seronegative cohort members. Each donor provided a peripheral blood sample, and peripheral blood mononuclear cells were used for TCR beta sequencing. The Qiagen DNeasy Blood Extraction Kit was used to extract genomic DNA from the blood cell samples. Results and caveats for the whole study, not just this receptor: When HLA alleles, especially DR and DQ, strongly co-occurred, TCR associations were difficult to assign to individual alleles. In a later analysis, HLA-associated TCR beta chains were found to be more clonally expanded and to have lower generation probabilities than equally common non-associated chains. Correlated functional status among segregating V segments might reflect linkage disequilibrium, but an unknown experimental factor could not be ruled out. Specific HLA alleles were associated with 15,000 to 20,000 TCR beta sequences at a false discovery rate of 0.05 in a later analysis. In a later analysis, several top co-occurrence clusters were reported to appear linked to parvovirus B19, influenza, CMV and Epstein-Barr virus. In both the original and validation cohorts, the classifier was reported to diagnose cytomegalovirus status with high specificity and sensitivity. It was suggested by the authors that the approach could potentially be generalized to other disease states and immunological phenotypes. In a later genetic analysis, a missense DCLRE1C variant was associated with V-gene and J-gene trimming of TCR beta chains, and the association was replicated in an independent cohort. Because some donors lacked HLA typing at each locus, the association tests relied only on the typed subset. Broadly in line with IMGT annotations, most TCR beta V segments showed up in productive rearrangements about 87% or about 30% of the time in an earlier analysis of approximately 640 of the donors. The study gave a list of some 150 TCR beta chains associated with cytomegalovirus. Across donors, most TCR sequences were observed very rarely, whereas some public TCRs were present in many individuals. A later genetic analysis reported fewer N-insertions in productive TCRs among donors in an Asian-associated ancestry cluster than the approximately 670-donor mean. A later analysis found that TCR association rates varied across HLA loci, with DRB1 alleles showing the most associated TCRs and HLA-C alleles the fewest. A few of the identified cytomegalovirus-associated TCR beta chains were confirmed in vitro to be specific for cytomegalovirus antigens. A group of highly shared sequence variants was considered likely to be a technical artifact of the sequencing pipeline. Because counts were too low, about 18 rarely observed V segments, including chromosome 9 orphons, were excluded from the earlier analysis of a few hundred of the donors. A further reported finding was that TCR beta sequences accurately predicted the HLA-A and HLA-B alleles for most subjects in the first cohort. The only immune exposure information available for the cohort was CMV serostatus. This cohort had only TCR beta chains sequenced, and the lack of alpha or paired-chain data limited which features could be detected. Most CMV-associated TCR beta chains appeared to be HLA-restricted in a later analysis, and the HLA associations seemed to be driven largely by CMV exposure. The 87-base-pair reads could not distinguish some IMGT-functional V segments, including TRBV6-2 and TRBV6-3, so those segments were excluded. Presence/absence analyses assumed roughly uniform sequencing depth across donors, an assumption that may not hold.

The sample was PBMCs. The chain uses TRBV13 and TRBJ2-7, with the D gene too uncertain to name. This sequence was found in a man in his fifties in good health and CMV-seronegative. The DNA sequence reads TGTGCCAGCAGCTTCCCGACACAAAGCTACGAGCAGTACTTC. This encodes CASSFPTQSYEQYF.